Following are 9 T cell receptor beta chains from one sample sequenced in a study of response to subunit inactivated influenza vaccine (dated 2018 in TCRdb). Library construction relied on RT-PCR. For sequencing, an Illumina HiSeq 2500 was employed. In TCRdb, the public reads were trimmed at Q25 with fastp and aligned with MiXCR, with productive beta chains retained. A single entry per CDR3 protein holds the most common genes and DNA from its merged rows. In this sample the table shows some 500,000 distinct CDR3 sequences, over 10% of which occur a single time. Of the sample, approximately 14% falls within the top ten clones. The time point label, read with the paper, signifies: approximately 45 days after influenza vaccine administration. Sequencing used PBMCs from blood, obtained roughly 48 days after vaccination. These TCRs come from a man aged 45 to 65 who received an inactivated influenza vaccine. Donor details come from another sample of the same person, matched by shared clones.

Only a few counts were recorded for this clonotype. The chain recombines TRBV12-3 or TRBV12-4 with TRBJ2-7, with D perhaps matching TRBD1 (5 bases). The CDR3 totals 13 residues. Trimming shortened V by 4 bases and J by 10 bases, and 17 bases separated the two germline ends. This CDR3 reads CASSYNFPTEQYF. CDR3 sequence (DNA): TGTGCCAGCAGTTATAATTTCCCGACAGAACAGTACTTC.

This clonotype was recorded at least ten times. The V call is TRBV20-1, the J call TRBJ2-7; tentative D call: TRBD2 (6 bases). CDR3 length: 14 amino acids. The V gene's germline CDR1 is DFQATT and CDR2 SNEGSKA (reference sequence). The germline V and J ends were trimmed by 3 bases and 3 bases, with 15 bases remaining between them. Here the CDR3 reads CSARSASEGYEQYF. In nucleotides, the CDR3 is TGCAGTGCTAGGTCAGCTAGCGAAGGCTACGAGCAGTACTTC.

The V gene is TRBV7-2, the J gene TRBJ1-5, with no clear D. V lost 4 bases to trimming and J lost 15 bases, with 19 bases between them. CDR3 length: 13 amino acids. CDR1 and CDR2 (germline): SGHTA, FQGNSA. The CDR3 loop is CASSSMAPAALHF. Here the CDR3 DNA reads TGTGCCAGCAGCTCTATGGCCCCAGCGGCCCTGCATTTT. Together with reference TRBV7-2 and TRBJ1-5, the CDR3 gives the full variable domain: GAGVSQSPSNKVTEKGKDVELRCDPISGHTALYWYRQSLGQGLEFLIYFQGNSAPDKSGLPSDRFSAERTGGSVSTLTIQRTQQEDSAVYLCASSSMAPAALHFGDGTRLSIL.

J is TRBJ2-3 and V is TRBV29-1; D may be TRBD2 (5 bases). The V gene's germline CDR1 is SQVTM and CDR2 ANQGSEA. The V end was cut by 4 bases, the J end by 0 bases, with 8 bases between. This CDR3 is built from 13 residues. This CDR3 is CSVGGRSTDTQYF. CDR3 nucleotide sequence: TGCAGCGTTGGAGGGAGAAGCACAGATACGCAGTATTTT.

In its sample, this clonotype was seen a few times. The chain carries TRBV24-1 and TRBJ2-1, with 7 bases aligning to TRBD2. This CDR3 spans 16 amino acids. The junction had 7 bases not matched to a gene; V was cut back by 1 base and J by 5 bases. Germline CDR1 and CDR2: KGHDR and SFDVKD. CDR3 loop: CATSDLMREGNNEQFF. CDR3 DNA sequence: TGTGCCACCAGTGATTTAATGAGGGAGGGCAACAATGAGCAGTTCTTC.

This clonotype has just a few counts. The chain recombines TRBV7-2 with TRBJ2-6; either TRBD1 or TRBD2 may supply D (5 bases each). Deletions cut 2 bases from V and 4 bases from J, with 9 bases between. The CDR3 extends over 15 amino acids. Germline CDR1 SGHTA, CDR2 FQGNSA. This CDR3 is CASSLQGTGANVLTF. The CDR3 bases are TGTGCCAGCAGCTTACAAGGGACCGGGGCCAACGTCCTGACTTTC.

The rearrangement links TRBV28 to TRBJ2-7; unclear D gene. CDR1 MDHEN and CDR2 SYDVKM come from the germline V gene. The CDR3 spans 13 residues. V gave up 8 bases and J gave up 3 bases, with 14 bases separating them. CDR3 region: CASLGPDGYEQYF. CDR3 bases: TGTGCCAGCTTAGGACCCGACGGCTACGAGCAGTACTTC.

This clonotype appeared a few times. The V call is TRBV5-5, the J call TRBJ1-2; 7 nucleotides agree with TRBD1. Germline V gene lookup returns CDR1 SGHKS and CDR2 YYEKEE (reference sequence). This CDR3 contains 13 residues. The junction had 4 bases not matched to a gene; V was cut back by 4 bases and J by 4 bases. This chain's CDR3 is CASSVGQTYGYTF. CDR3 nucleotide sequence: TGTGCCAGCAGCGTGGGACAGACCTATGGCTACACCTTC.

This clonotype was observed a few times. The genes are TRBV7-6 and TRBJ2-7; TRBD1 agrees at 7 bases. CDR3 length: 14 amino acids. CDR1 is SGHVS and CDR2 is FNYEAQ in the germline V gene. Trimming removed 5 bases from V and 6 bases from J; junction bases left unmatched: 10. CDR3 region: CASSQGGAAVEQYF. DNA of the CDR3: TGTGCCAGCAGCCAAGGGGGCGCCGCGGTCGAGCAGTACTTC.